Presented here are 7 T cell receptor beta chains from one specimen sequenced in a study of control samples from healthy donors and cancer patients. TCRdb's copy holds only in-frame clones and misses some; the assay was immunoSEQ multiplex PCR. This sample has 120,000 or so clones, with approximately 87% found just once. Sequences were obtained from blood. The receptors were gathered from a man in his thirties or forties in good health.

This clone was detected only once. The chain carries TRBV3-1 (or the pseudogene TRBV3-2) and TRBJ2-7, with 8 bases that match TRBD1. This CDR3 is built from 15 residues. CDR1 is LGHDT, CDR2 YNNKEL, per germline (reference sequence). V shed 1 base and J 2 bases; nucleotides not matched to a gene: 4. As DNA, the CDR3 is TGTGCCAGCAGCCAAGTTCCAGGGGGCACCTACGAGCAGTACGTC. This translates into CASSQVPGGTYEQYV.

DNA for the CDR3: TGTGCCAGCAGCCCCTCGCCAGGGGACGAGCAGTACGTC. Its translation: CASSPSPGDEQYV. The chain couples TRBV9 to TRBJ2-7, with a tentative D call TRBD1 (6 bases). V shed 4 bases and J shed 5 bases, with 13 bases lying between them. This CDR3 comprises 13 residues. Per the germline V gene, CDR1 is SGDLS and CDR2 is YYNGEE.

The CDR3 sequence is CASKGGEEYEQYV. The CDR3 bases are TGTGCCAGCAAGGGGGGGGAGGAGTACGAGCAGTACGTC. The chain recombines TRBV2 with TRBJ2-7; D may be TRBD2 (7 bases). The CDR3 consists of 13 residues. Germline CDR1 SNHLY, CDR2 FYNNEI. V gave up 7 bases and J gave up 4 bases, with 14 bases separating them.

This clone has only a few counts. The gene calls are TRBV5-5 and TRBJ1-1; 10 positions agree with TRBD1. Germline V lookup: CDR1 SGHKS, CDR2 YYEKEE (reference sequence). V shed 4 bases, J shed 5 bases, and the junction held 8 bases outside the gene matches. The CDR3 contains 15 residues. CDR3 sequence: CASSGRQGAGTEAFF. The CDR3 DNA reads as TGTGCCAGCAGCGGGCGACAGGGGGCGGGTACTGAAGCTTTCTTT. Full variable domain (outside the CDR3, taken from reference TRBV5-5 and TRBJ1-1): DAGVTQSPTHLIKTRGQQVTLRCSPISGHKSVSWYQQVLGQGPQFIFQYYEKEERGRGNFPDRFSARQFPNYSSELNVNALLLGDSALYLCASSGRQGAGTEAFFGQGTRLTVV.

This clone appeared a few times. The CDR3 reads CASTEEGTGTEAFF. The CDR3 DNA is TGTGCCAGCACCGAGGAGGGCACGGGCACTGAAGCTTTCTTT. The chain couples TRBV2 to TRBJ1-1; D remains ambiguous. The CDR3 is made up of 14 amino acids. Trimming removed 7 bases at V and 4 bases at J, with 16 bases between. The germline gives CDR1 SNHLY, CDR2 FYNNEI.

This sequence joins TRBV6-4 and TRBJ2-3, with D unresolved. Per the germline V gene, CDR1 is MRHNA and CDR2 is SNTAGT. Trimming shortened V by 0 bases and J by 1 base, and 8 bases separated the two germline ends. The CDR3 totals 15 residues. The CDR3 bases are TGTGCCAGCAGTGACTCGAGCGATGGCACAGATACGCAGTATTTT. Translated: CASSDSSDGTDTQYF.

As DNA, the CDR3 is TGCGCCAGCAGTGACAGTAACTATGGCTACACCTTC. As protein: CASSDSNYGYTF. The chain employs TRBV10-2 and TRBJ1-2; D uncertain. Germline V CDR1 and CDR2: WSHSY, SAAADI. Trimming removed 3 bases from V and 1 base from J, with 3 bases in between. CDR3 size: 12 residues.